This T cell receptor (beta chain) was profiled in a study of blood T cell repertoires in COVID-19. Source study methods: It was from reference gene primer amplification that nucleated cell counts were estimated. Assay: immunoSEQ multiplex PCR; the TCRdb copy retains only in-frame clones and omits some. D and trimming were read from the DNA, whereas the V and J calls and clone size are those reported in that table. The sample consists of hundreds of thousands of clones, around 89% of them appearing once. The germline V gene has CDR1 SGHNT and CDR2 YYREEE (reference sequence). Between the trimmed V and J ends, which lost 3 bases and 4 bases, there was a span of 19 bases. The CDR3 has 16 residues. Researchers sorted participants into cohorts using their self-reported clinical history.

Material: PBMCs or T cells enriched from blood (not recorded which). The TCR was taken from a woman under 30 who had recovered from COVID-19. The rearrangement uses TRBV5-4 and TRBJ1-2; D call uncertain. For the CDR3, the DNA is TGTGCCAGCAGCTCATTAGCGAGAGGGAGGACCTATGGCTACACCTTC. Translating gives CASSSLARGRTYGYTF.